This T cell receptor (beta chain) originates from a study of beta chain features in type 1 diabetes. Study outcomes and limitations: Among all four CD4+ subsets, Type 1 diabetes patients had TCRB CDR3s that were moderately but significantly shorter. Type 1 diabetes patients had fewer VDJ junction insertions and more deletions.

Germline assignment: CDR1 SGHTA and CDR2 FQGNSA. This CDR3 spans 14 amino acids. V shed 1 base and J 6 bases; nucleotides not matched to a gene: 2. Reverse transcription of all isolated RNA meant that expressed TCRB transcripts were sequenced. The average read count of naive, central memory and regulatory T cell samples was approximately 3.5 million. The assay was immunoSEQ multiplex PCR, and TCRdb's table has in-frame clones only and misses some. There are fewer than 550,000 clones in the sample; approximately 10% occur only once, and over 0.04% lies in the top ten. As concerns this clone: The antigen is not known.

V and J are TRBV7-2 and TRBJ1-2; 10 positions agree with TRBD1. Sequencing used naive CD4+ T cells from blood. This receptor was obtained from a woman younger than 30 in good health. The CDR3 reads CASSLGDRGHGYTF. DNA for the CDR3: TGTGCCAGCAGCTTAGGGGACAGGGGCCATGGCTACACCTTC.